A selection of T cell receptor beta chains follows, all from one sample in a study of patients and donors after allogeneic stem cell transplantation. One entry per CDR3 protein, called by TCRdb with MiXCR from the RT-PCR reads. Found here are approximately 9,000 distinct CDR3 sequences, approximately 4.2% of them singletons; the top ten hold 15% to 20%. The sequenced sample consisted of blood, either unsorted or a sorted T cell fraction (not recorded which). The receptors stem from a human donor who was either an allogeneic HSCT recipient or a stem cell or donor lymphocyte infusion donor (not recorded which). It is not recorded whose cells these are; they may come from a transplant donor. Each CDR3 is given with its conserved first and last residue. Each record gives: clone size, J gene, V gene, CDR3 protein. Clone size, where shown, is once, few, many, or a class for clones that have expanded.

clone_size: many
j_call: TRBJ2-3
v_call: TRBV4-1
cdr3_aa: CASSQEYLPGVGDTQYF

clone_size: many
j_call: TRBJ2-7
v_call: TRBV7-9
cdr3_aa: CASSLSGRPSNEQYF

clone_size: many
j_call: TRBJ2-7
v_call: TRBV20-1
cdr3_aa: CSAQYAGGEYEQYF

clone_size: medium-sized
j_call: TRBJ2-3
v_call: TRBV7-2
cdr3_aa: CASSLNGQGGTDTQYF

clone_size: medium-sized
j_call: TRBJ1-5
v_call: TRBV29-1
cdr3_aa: CSVGGNSNQPQHF

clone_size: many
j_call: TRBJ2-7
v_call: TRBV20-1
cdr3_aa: CSAPRDRTSYEQYF

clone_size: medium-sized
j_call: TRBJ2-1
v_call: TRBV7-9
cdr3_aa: CASSPTGFEQFF

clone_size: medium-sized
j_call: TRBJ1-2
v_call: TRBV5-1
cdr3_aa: CASSLGGTAVSGYTF

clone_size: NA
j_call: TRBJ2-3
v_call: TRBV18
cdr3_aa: CASSPRGTSSTDTQYF

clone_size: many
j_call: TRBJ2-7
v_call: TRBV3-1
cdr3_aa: CASSQDYLSEQYF